The 27 T cell receptor beta chains listed next were all sequenced from one sample in a study of shared T cell receptors in the human thymus. Libraries were prepared by immunoSEQ multiplex PCR; TCRdb keeps only in-frame clonotypes and omits some of them. The sample carries hundreds of thousands of clones, 88% recorded once. This same sample was also taken into another study, of human thymus T cells.

The specimen sequenced was thymocytes. The receptor source for this set is a boy under two years old with a congenital heart defect.

The chain joins TRBV6-5 to TRBJ1-5; D ambiguous. The CDR3 has 15 amino acids. Trimming took 4 bases from V and 0 from J, leaving 10 bases between them. From germline, CDR1 is MNHEY and CDR2 SVGAGI. CDR3 protein: CASSSDGDSNQPQHF. Written as DNA, the CDR3 is TGTGCCAGCAGTTCGGACGGGGATAGCAATCAGCCCCAGCATTTT.

The rearrangement joins TRBV10-3 to TRBJ2-1; tentative D call: TRBD2 (6 bases). The germline V and J ends were trimmed by 4 bases and 0 bases, with 10 bases remaining between them. Germline V gives CDR1 ENHRY, CDR2 SYGVKD. The CDR3 covers 15 residues. CDR3 protein: CAISGRAYSYNEQFF. The DNA of the CDR3 is TGTGCCATCAGTGGGAGGGCCTACTCCTACAATGAGCAGTTCTTC.

V and J are TRBV5-1 and TRBJ2-1; a possible D gene is TRBD2 (5 bases). The germline V gene encodes CDR1 SGHRS and CDR2 YFSETQ. This CDR3 has 16 residues. V gave up 4 bases and J gave up 0 bases, with 14 bases separating them. In DNA, the CDR3 is TGCGCCAGCAGCCTAGAGGGCCATAGCTCCTACAATGAGCAGTTCTTC. Translation gives CASSLEGHSSYNEQFF.

This clone was observed a single time. The chain is built from TRBV27 and TRBJ2-1, with 9 positions matching TRBD2. CDR1 is MNHEY, CDR2 SMNVEV, per germline (reference sequence). The CDR3 covers 18 residues. The trim removed 6 bases at V and 6 bases at J, leaving 18 bases unmatched. The CDR3 DNA follows: TGTGCCAGCAGCCCACCCCACGCGGGAGGGAAGTATCGCAATGAGCAGTTCTTC. This encodes CASSPPHAGGKYRNEQFF.

This clone occurred once. The chain employs TRBV4-2 and TRBJ2-7, with 9 bases lining up with TRBD1. This CDR3 comprises 15 residues. Germline CDR1 reads LGHNA; CDR2 reads YNFKEQ. With 0 bases clipped from V and 6 bases from J, the junction kept 6 bases outside the gene matches. Here the CDR3 DNA reads TGTGCCAGCAGCCAAGACGGGACAGGGTTTAGCGAGCAGTACTTC. Amino acids: CASSQDGTGFSEQYF.

The chain joins TRBV11-3 to TRBJ2-1; possibly TRBD2 for D (6 bases). The germline V gene encodes CDR1 SGHNT and CDR2 YENEEA. The CDR3 length is 15 residues. V was pared by 1 base and J by 2 bases, with 9 bases between. In nucleotides, the CDR3 is TGTGCCAGCAGCTTAGGGCGGGAAACCTACAATGAGCAGTTCTTC. Its translation is CASSLGRETYNEQFF. Full variable domain (outside the CDR3, taken from reference TRBV11-3 and TRBJ2-1): EAGVVQSPRYKIIEKKQPVAFWCNPISGHNTLYWYLQNLGQGPELLIRYENEEAVDDSQLPKDRFSAERLKGVDSTLKIQPAELGDSAVYLCASSLGRETYNEQFFGPGTRLTVL.

The chain is built from TRBV6-4 and TRBJ2-1; TRBD2 matches 9 bases. This CDR3 contains 17 residues. V dropped 0 bases and J dropped 2; count of bases not matched to a gene: 5. Per germline, CDR1 MRHNA and CDR2 SNTAGT. In DNA form, the CDR3 reads TGTGCCAGCAGTGACTCTTCGCGGGAGGGCCCCTACAATGAGCAGTTCTTC. It codes for CASSDSSREGPYNEQFF.

This chain connects TRBV14 to TRBJ1-1; 7 nucleotides agree with TRBD1. J lost 3 bases, V lost 0 bases, and 4 bases had no gene match. Germline V gene lookup returns CDR1 SGHDN and CDR2 FVKESK. The CDR3 spans 15 residues. Here the CDR3 reads CASSQEKGAHTEAFF. The CDR3 nucleotides read TGTGCCAGCAGCCAAGAAAAGGGGGCGCACACTGAAGCTTTCTTT.

This CDR3 reads CASSWPRDYEQYF. The CDR3 DNA sequence: TGTGCCAGCAGCTGGCCGAGGGATTACGAGCAGTACTTC. The chain recombines TRBV7-8 with TRBJ2-7, with D perhaps matching TRBD2 (5 bases). Trimming pared 4 bases from V and 4 bases from J, leaving 11 bases between. The CDR3 has 13 amino acids. Per the germline V gene, CDR1 is SGHVS and CDR2 is FQNEAQ.

A word on this clone: A read error may produce the germline difference seen at one junction end. V gene TRBV2 combines with J gene TRBJ2-3, with 16 bases aligning to TRBD2. The CDR3 extends over 14 amino acids. CDR1 is SNHLY, CDR2 FYNNEI, per germline. CDR3 in amino acids: CASSEGTSGRAENF. The CDR3 coding sequence is TGTGCCAGCAGTGAGGGGACTAGCGGGAGGGCCGAAAATTTT.

As regards this clone: At one of its ends the junction is not consistent with the germline gene, which may arise from a read error. The V and J genes are TRBV7-7 and TRBJ2-1; TRBD2 agrees at 11 bases. This CDR3 is 18 amino acids long. Germline CDR1 SSHAT, CDR2 FNYEAQ (reference sequence). As DNA, the CDR3 is TGTGCTAGCAGCCCTACGACTAGCGGGACCTCCCCCTACAATGAGCAGTTCTTC. The encoded protein is CASSPTTSGTSPYNEQFF.

The rearrangement uses TRBV5-6 and TRBJ2-1; the match to TRBD2 covers 16 bases. Per germline, CDR1 SGHDT and CDR2 YYEEEE. The CDR3 is made up of 16 amino acids. V gave up 4 bases and J gave up 5 bases; unmatched junction bases: 3. The CDR3 coding sequence is TGTGCCAGCAGCCGGGGACTAGCGGGAGGGAACAATGAGCAGTTCTTC. This encodes CASSRGLAGGNNEQFF. Full variable domain (rest looked up from reference TRBV5-6 and TRBJ2-1): DAGVTQSPTHLIKTRGQQVTLRCSPKSGHDTVSWYQQALGQGPQFIFQYYEEEERQRGNFPDRFSGHQFPNYSSELNVNALLLGDSALYLCASSRGLAGGNNEQFFGPGTRLTVL.

The V gene is TRBV20-1, the J gene TRBJ2-7; D not resolved. Germline CDR1 and CDR2: DFQATT and SNEGSKA (reference sequence). This CDR3 has 10 residues. The germline V and J ends were trimmed by 5 bases and 5 bases, with 7 bases remaining between them. The CDR3 is CSASVDEQYF. The CDR3 DNA sequence: TGCAGTGCTTCCGTCGACGAGCAGTACTTC.

For this clone: This specimen includes other DNA sequences encoding the same CDR3. The V gene is TRBV7-9, the J gene TRBJ2-1, with 12 bases lining up with TRBD2. The CDR3 spans 15 residues. Losses at the gene ends were 1 base for V and 7 bases for J; bases not matched to a gene: 2. The germline V gene encodes CDR1 SEHNR and CDR2 FQNEAQ (reference sequence). The chain's CDR3 is CASSLGTSGRNEQFF. For the CDR3, the DNA is TGTGCCAGCAGCTTAGGAACTAGCGGGAGGAATGAGCAGTTCTTC.

The chain joins TRBV2 to TRBJ1-2, with D uncertain. Germline CDR1 is SNHLY and CDR2 is FYNNEI. V was pared by 5 bases and J by 0 bases, with 22 bases between. The CDR3 extends over 18 amino acids. The CDR3 spells CASSNRTGLVGANYGYTF. The DNA of the CDR3 is TGTGCCAGCAGTAATAGGACCGGACTGGTCGGAGCTAACTATGGCTACACCTTC.

V and J are TRBV13 and TRBJ1-3; tentatively, D is TRBD1 (6 bases). V was pared by 5 bases and J by 0 bases, with 14 bases between. This CDR3 has 16 amino acids. The V gene's germline CDR1 is PRHDT and CDR2 FYEKMQ (reference sequence). The CDR3 sequence: CASSPGQSDSGNTIYF. The CDR3 nucleotides read TGTGCCAGCAGCCCCGGACAGTCCGACTCTGGAAACACCATATATTTT.

This clone has only one observation. The chain couples TRBV12-2 to TRBJ2-1; the DNA was not used to check the table's D call, TRBD2. TRBV12-2 is a listed pseudogene. This CDR3 spans 15 amino acids. CDR3 amino acids: CASRLQREGHNEQFF. The CDR3 nucleotides read TGTGCAAGTCGCTTACAGCGGGAGGGCCACAATGAGCAGTTCTTC.

J is TRBJ2-5 and V is TRBV15; a possible D gene is TRBD1 (5 bases). Trimming removed 4 bases from V and 7 bases from J, with 13 bases in between. The germline V gene encodes CDR1 LNHNV and CDR2 YYDKDF (reference sequence). This CDR3 region has 13 residues. For the CDR3, the DNA is TGTGCCACCAGCACCCAGGGTTTTCGGACCCAGTACTTC. Amino acids: CATSTQGFRTQYF.

DNA for the CDR3: TGTGCCAGCAGCGTGGAACCGACTAGCGGAGAAGCCAAAAACATTCAGTACTTC. Protein product: CASSVEPTSGEAKNIQYF. The V and J genes are TRBV9 and TRBJ2-4; 9 nucleotides match TRBD2. The ends lost 2 bases at V and 0 bases at J; junction bases unmatched: 9. Germline V gives CDR1 SGDLS, CDR2 YYNGEE. The CDR3 spans 18 residues.

The J gene is TRBJ1-5, the V gene TRBV6-1; unclear D gene. The CDR3 length is 17 residues. CDR1 is MNHNS, CDR2 SASEGT, per germline. The V end lost 1 base, the J end lost 0 bases, and 13 bases lay between the germline ends. CDR3 residues: CASSEDSRPYSNQPQHF. The CDR3 DNA reads TGTGCCAGCAGTGAAGACAGCCGACCATATAGCAATCAGCCCCAGCATTTT.

DNA of the CDR3: TGTGCCAGCAGCTTAAAGGGACTAGCGGGGTCTGGGAATGAGCAGTTCTTC. It is translated as CASSLKGLAGSGNEQFF. This rearrangement joins TRBV7-9 to TRBJ2-1, with TRBD2 identical over 13 bases. With 2 bases clipped from V and 7 bases from J, the junction kept 8 bases outside the gene matches. Per the germline V gene, CDR1 is SEHNR and CDR2 is FQNEAQ (reference sequence). This CDR3 spans 17 amino acids.

The genes are TRBV30 and TRBJ2-3, with TRBD2 matching over 13 bases. The CDR3 spans 16 residues. With V trimmed by 1 base and J by 2 bases, 3 bases remained unmatched. Germline CDR1 GTSNPN, CDR2 SVGIG (reference sequence). The CDR3 here is CAWSGGLAGLTDTQYF. For the CDR3, the DNA is TGTGCCTGGAGTGGGGGACTAGCGGGACTCACAGATACGCAGTATTTT.

V and J are TRBV6-6 and TRBJ1-1; 9 bases are a match to TRBD1. J gave up 8 bases and V 2 bases, and 6 bases lay outside the gene matches. CDR3 length equals 14 residues. Germline CDR1 and CDR2: MNHNY and SVGAGI (reference sequence). DNA for the CDR3: TGTGCCAGCAGTTACCACCGACAGGGGGGAGAAGCTTTCTTT. This encodes CASSYHRQGGEAFF.

This clone occurred a few times. This chain links TRBV7-2 with TRBJ1-2; D is uncertain. The CDR3 is 14 residues long. CDR1 is SGHTA and CDR2 is FQGNSA in the germline V gene. V lost 2 bases to trimming and J lost 4 bases, with 11 bases between them. CDR3 sequence: CASSLSQTSYGYTF. DNA for the CDR3: TGTGCCAGCAGCTTATCCCAGACTAGCTATGGCTACACCTTC.

The rearrangement joins TRBV4-3 to TRBJ2-6; 8 nucleotides line up with TRBD2. The CDR3 is 19 residues long. Per the germline V gene, CDR1 is LGHNA and CDR2 is YSLEER. Trimming at V came to 0 bases and at J to 1 base, leaving 8 bases not matched to a gene. The CDR3 DNA follows: TGCGCCAGCAGCCAAGATACCAGCGGGAGAGGGTCTGGGGCCAACGTCCTGACTTTC. This gives the protein CASSQDTSGRGSGANVLTF.

The chain uses TRBV4-1 and TRBJ2-7; D not resolved. With 3 bases removed from V and 4 bases from J, the gap between germline ends came to 19 bases. The CDR3 is 16 amino acids. Germline CDR1 reads MGHRA; CDR2 reads YSYEKL. The CDR3 region is CASSQGPSSGLYEQYF. CDR3 sequence (DNA): TGCGCCAGCAGCCAGGGTCCTAGTTCGGGTTTGTACGAGCAGTACTTC.

This chain links TRBV29-1 with TRBJ2-7; a possible D gene is TRBD1 (5 bases). Per the germline V gene, CDR1 is SQVTM and CDR2 is ANQGSEA. CDR3 length: 13 amino acids. V was shortened by 5 bases and J by 3 bases, with 14 bases between the two germline ends. The CDR3 loop is CSVSRDEFYEQYF. DNA for the CDR3: TGCAGCGTTTCCAGGGATGAGTTCTACGAGCAGTACTTC.